This T cell receptor (beta chain) comes out of a study of T cell responses to AZD1222 COVID-19 vaccine. Study results and limitations: The study found vaccine-associated CD4 TCRs spanning spike, dominant at 160-218 and 743-854.

Details on this clone: Its cognate antigen is unknown.

The germline V gene has CDR1 MGHRA and CDR2 YSYEKL. There are 14 residues in the CDR3. The ends were cut back, 1 base at V and 3 bases at J, with 7 bases in the middle. Assay: immunoSEQ multiplex PCR; the TCRdb copy retains only in-frame clones and omits some. This table holds more than 75,000 clones, 85% to 90% found once. Second-dose intervals near 4 or 12 weeks were combined. Here the sequenced sample was peripheral blood, taken 28 days after the second AZD1222 dose. The chain carries TRBV4-1 and TRBJ1-5; D gene uncertain. The TCR was taken from an adult who received the AZD1222 COVID-19 vaccine. The chain's CDR3 is CASSQGGYNQPQHF. CDR3 DNA: TGCGCCAGCAGCCAAGGTGGTTACAATCAGCCCCAGCATTTT.